What follows is one TCR beta chain and its context. What it binds is unknown. The germline V gene encodes CDR1 MNHNS and CDR2 SASEGT. The CDR3 runs 14 residues. Deletions cut 5 bases from V and 2 bases from J, with 9 bases between. This table comes from immunoSEQ multiplex PCR, and its TCRdb copy is limited to in-frame clones, with some not included. The sample includes 60,000 to 100,000 clones, around 87% seen only once; the top ten take about 0.5%. This sample is part of a study of OX40 agonist ivuxolimab in advanced cancers. The wider study: Partial responses, seen in three patients, involved one hepatocellular carcinoma and two cutaneous melanomas. Findings and limits, study-wide: Certain nonresponders additionally had low normalized T-cell clonal expansion. On average, a greater number of expanded clones characterised CD8+ T cells relative to CD4+. The antigen specificity of the peripheral T cells (those that were expanded) was not determined.

The V gene is TRBV6-1, the J gene TRBJ2-2; D gene uncertain. This specimen was CD4+ or CD8+ T cells sorted from blood, taken in a trial of the OX40 agonist ivuxolimab. The receptor comes from an adult with an advanced solid tumor such as melanoma, head and neck, liver or kidney cancer. This CDR3 is CASSRQPNTGELFF. The DNA of the CDR3 is TGTGCCAGCAGTAGGCAGCCTAACACCGGGGAGCTGTTTTTT.